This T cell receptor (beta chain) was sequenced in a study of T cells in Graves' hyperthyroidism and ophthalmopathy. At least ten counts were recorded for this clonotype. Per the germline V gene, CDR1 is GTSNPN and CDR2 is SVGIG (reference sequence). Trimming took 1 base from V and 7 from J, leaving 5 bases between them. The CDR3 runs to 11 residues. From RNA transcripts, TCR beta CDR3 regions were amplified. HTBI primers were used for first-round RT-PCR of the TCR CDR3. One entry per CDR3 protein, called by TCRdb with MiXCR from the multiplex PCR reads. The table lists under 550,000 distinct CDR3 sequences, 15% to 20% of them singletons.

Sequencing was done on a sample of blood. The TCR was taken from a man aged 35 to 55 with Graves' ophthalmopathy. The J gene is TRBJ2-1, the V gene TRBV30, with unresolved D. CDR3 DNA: TGTGCCTGGAGTGAAACGAATGAGCAGTTCTTC. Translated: CAWSETNEQFF.